These 20 T cell receptor beta chains were sequenced from one sample in a study of blood T cell repertoires in COVID-19. Assay used: immunoSEQ multiplex PCR; TCRdb lists only in-frame clones, some missing. The sample yields about 140,000 clones, almost 80% seen once. Sequencing input: PBMCs or T cells enriched from blood (not recorded which). The receptors come from a woman in her fifties or sixties who had recovered from COVID-19.

This CDR3 is CASSPSGGAVYGYTF. In nucleotides, the CDR3 is TGTGCCAGCAGCCCCAGTGGGGGGGCAGTATATGGCTACACCTTC. The V call is TRBV7-3, the J call TRBJ1-2; tentatively, D is TRBD1 (6 bases). Germline V CDR1 and CDR2: SGHTA, FQGTGA. The V gene lost 5 bases and the J gene lost 5 bases, with 18 bases spanning the gap. The length of the CDR3 is 15 residues.

V is TRBV29-1 and J is TRBJ1-1; 10 bases match TRBD1. Trimming cost V 4 bases and J 12 bases; bases outside gene matches: 2. Germline loops: CDR1 SQVTM, CDR2 ANQGSEA. This CDR3 is built from 10 residues. Here the CDR3 reads CSVGGQGPFF. In DNA form, the CDR3 reads TGCAGCGTTGGGGGACAGGGGCCTTTCTTT.

The chain uses TRBV5-1 and TRBJ1-3; perhaps TRBD1 as D (5 bases). The V end was cut by 4 bases, the J end by 4 bases, with 15 bases between. The CDR3 totals 15 residues. Germline-derived CDR1 and CDR2 are SGHRS and YFSETQ. The CDR3 spells CASSVQGGGGNTIYF. The CDR3 DNA reads TGCGCCAGCAGCGTTCAGGGCGGTGGAGGAAACACCATATATTTT.

This clone came up once. The chain combines TRBV5-1 with TRBJ2-7, with D possibly TRBD2 on 5 matching bases. Germline lookup yields CDR1 SGHRS and CDR2 YFSETQ. The CDR3 totals 15 residues. V was clipped by 0 bases and J by 5 bases, with 15 bases between them. The CDR3 loop is CASSLVSSGSNEQYF. The CDR3 DNA is TGCGCCAGCAGCTTGGTATCATCGGGGTCCAACGAGCAGTACTTC. The full variable domain, rest sourced from reference TRBV5-1 and TRBJ2-7, is KAGVTQTPRYLIKTRGQQVTLSCSPISGHRSVSWYQQTPGQGLQFLFEYFSETQRNKGNFPGRFSGRQFSNSRSEMNVSTLELGDSALYLCASSLVSSGSNEQYFGPGTRLTVT.

The J gene is TRBJ1-2, the V gene TRBV9; D not resolved. Germline loops: CDR1 SGDLS, CDR2 YYNGEE. This CDR3 contains 13 residues. Trimming removed 2 bases from V and 4 bases from J, with 9 bases in between. The CDR3 DNA is TGTGCCAGCAGCGTGAGGGTGGGCTATGGCTACACCTTC. This gives the protein CASSVRVGYGYTF.

This rearrangement joins TRBV7-9 to TRBJ1-1; D is undetermined. Germline V gene lookup returns CDR1 SEHNR and CDR2 FQNEAQ (reference sequence). This CDR3 comprises 14 residues. The V end lost 5 bases, the J end lost 4 bases, and 14 bases lay between the germline ends. The CDR3 DNA sequence: TGTGCCAGCAGCCCCGGGATGGGTACCACTGAAGCTTTCTTT. It yields the protein CASSPGMGTTEAFF.

The chain carries TRBV4-1 and TRBJ2-7; 8 nucleotides align to TRBD2. The V segment lost 4 bases and the J segment 5 bases; nucleotides outside the gene matches: 10. In germline, CDR1 is MGHRA, CDR2 YSYEKL. CDR3 length equals 15 residues. The CDR3 region has the DNA TGCGCCAGCAGCCGAGTCCCCGGGGGGGAAAACGAGCAGTACTTC. Its protein is CASSRVPGGENEQYF.

This clone appeared many times. The J gene is TRBJ2-1, the V gene TRBV5-1; no reliable D call. The CDR3 runs to 13 residues. V gave up 0 bases and J gave up 4 bases, with 5 bases separating them. Germline V gene sequence: CDR1 SGHRS, CDR2 YFSETQ. CDR3 in amino acids: CASSLGDYNEQFF. DNA for the CDR3: TGCGCCAGCAGCTTGGGCGATTACAATGAGCAGTTCTTC.

This clone showed up just once. The chain couples TRBV10-1 to TRBJ1-5, with 7 bases that match TRBD1. Germline V lookup: CDR1 WNHNN, CDR2 SYGVQD (reference sequence). V shed 1 base, J shed 7 bases, and the junction held 4 bases outside the gene matches. The CDR3 has 14 amino acids. The CDR3 coding sequence is TGCGCCAGCAGTGAGTACAGGGACAGCCAGCCCCAGCATTTT. This gives the protein CASSEYRDSQPQHF.

The chain uses TRBV12-3 or TRBV12-4 and TRBJ2-7; no clear D. V was cut by 4 bases and J by 7 bases, with 5 bases left in between. The CDR3 loop spans 10 amino acids. For the CDR3, the DNA is TGTGCCAGCAGTTCAGGAGAGCAGTACTTC. This sequence encodes CASSSGEQYF.

The J gene is TRBJ1-3, the V gene TRBV7-8; TRBD1 aligns across 8 bases. Germline V gene sequence: CDR1 SGHVS, CDR2 FQNEAQ. The CDR3 is made up of 15 amino acids. With 4 bases clipped from V and 0 bases from J, the junction kept 2 bases outside the gene matches. The chain's CDR3 is CASSSQGVSGNTIYF. The CDR3 DNA sequence: TGTGCCAGCAGCTCACAGGGGGTCTCTGGAAACACCATATATTTT.

The chain employs TRBV28 and TRBJ1-1; 8 bases map to TRBD1. Germline values: CDR1 MDHEN, CDR2 SYDVKM. The CDR3 extends over 14 amino acids. The V and J ends lost 3 bases and 7 bases, in that order; junction bases with no gene match: 7. The CDR3 nucleotides are TGTGCCAGCAGTTTGGGCCAGGGGGCAGATGAAGCTTTCTTT. Protein sequence: CASSLGQGADEAFF.

The CDR3 region has the DNA TGTGCCAGCAGCTTAGGGCCGAACACCGGGGAGCTGTTTTTT. It specifies CASSLGPNTGELFF. This chain links TRBV11-3 with TRBJ2-2; D is undetermined. The V end was cut by 1 base, the J end by 0 bases, with 3 bases between. The CDR3 spans 14 residues. Germline V gene lookup returns CDR1 SGHNT and CDR2 YENEEA.

V and J are TRBV11-2 and TRBJ2-7; a possible D gene is TRBD1 (6 bases). V was pared by 1 base and J by 2 bases, with 9 bases between. The CDR3 has 14 amino acids. Germline-derived CDR1 and CDR2 are SGHAT and FQNNGV. Here the CDR3 DNA reads TGTGCCAGCAGCTTAGTAGGGACAACCTACGAGCAGTACTTC. Residues: CASSLVGTTYEQYF.

The rearrangement joins TRBV7-9 to TRBJ1-3, with 7 bases lining up with TRBD1. Germline loops: CDR1 SEHNR, CDR2 FQNEAQ (reference sequence). The junction had 7 bases not matched to a gene; V was cut back by 5 bases and J by 0 bases. The CDR3 extends over 16 amino acids. The CDR3 DNA reads TGTGCCAGCAGCCCGGGACAGAGCCTCTCTGGAAACACCATATATTTT. Translating gives CASSPGQSLSGNTIYF.

The chain uses TRBV2 and TRBJ2-7, with 10 nucleotides matching TRBD2. Losses at the gene ends were 7 bases for V and 4 bases for J; bases not matched to a gene: 19. CDR1 and CDR2 (germline): SNHLY, FYNNEI. CDR3 size: 18 residues. CDR3 nucleotides: TGTGCCAGCAAAGAGACAGGCTTGGCTAGCGGGAGTGGGTACGAGCAGTACTTC. It encodes CASKETGLASGSGYEQYF.

The J gene is TRBJ2-5, the V gene TRBV3-1 (or the pseudogene TRBV3-2); 9 bases are a match to TRBD1. CDR1 and CDR2 from the germline V gene are LGHDT and YNNKEL (reference sequence). V lost 6 bases to trimming and J lost 5 bases; unmatched junction nucleotides: 4. The CDR3 totals 13 residues. The CDR3 DNA reads as TGTGCCAGCAGGGGGACAGGGCGGGAGACCCAGTACTTC. Its protein is CASRGTGRETQYF.

The DNA for the CDR3 is TGTGCCAGCAGACCGGGGATTCAGGATACGCAGTATTTT. Translating gives CASRPGIQDTQYF. The chain links TRBV2 to TRBJ2-3; TRBD2 might be the D (5 bases). Germline values: CDR1 SNHLY, CDR2 FYNNEI. V was trimmed by 6 bases and J by 6 bases, leaving 13 bases between them. The CDR3 sequence is 13 residues long. Using reference TRBV2 and TRBJ2-3 for the parts outside the CDR3, the full variable domain is EPEVTQTPSHQVTQMGQEVILRCVPISNHLYFYWYRQILGQKVEFLVSFYNNEISEKSEIFDDQFSVERPDGSNFTLKIRSTKLEDSAMYFCASRPGIQDTQYFGPGTRLTVL.

J is TRBJ2-5 and V is TRBV30, with TRBD1 matching 10 bases. This CDR3 comprises 15 residues. Unmatched junction bases numbered 7, after V lost 1 base and J lost 5 bases. Germline-derived CDR1 and CDR2 are GTSNPN and SVGIG (reference sequence). CDR3 DNA sequence: TGTGCCTGGAGTGCTCGGACAGGGGGTCGGGAGACCCAGTACTTC. Protein product: CAWSARTGGRETQYF.

V and J are TRBV11-3 and TRBJ2-5, with 7 bases that match TRBD2. This CDR3 has 15 residues. From germline, CDR1 is SGHNT and CDR2 YENEEA. J gave up 3 bases and V 5 bases, and 9 bases lay outside the gene matches. The DNA for the CDR3 is TGTGCCAGCAGCCGATCTGGGCGGGGGAAAGAGACCCAGTACTTC. Its translation: CASSRSGRGKETQYF. The full variable domain, rest sourced from reference TRBV11-3 and TRBJ2-5, is EAGVVQSPRYKIIEKKQPVAFWCNPISGHNTLYWYLQNLGQGPELLIRYENEEAVDDSQLPKDRFSAERLKGVDSTLKIQPAELGDSAVYLCASSRSGRGKETQYFGPGTRLLVL.